This record looks at one T cell receptor (beta chain) sequence and its context. These data come from a study of blood T cell repertoires in COVID-19. The wider study: From T cells, B-cell-depleted T cells, or PBMCs came the material, which was cDNA or gDNA.

The repertoire was sequenced with immunoSEQ multiplex PCR; TCRdb's copy has only in-frame clones and lacks some. Altogether around 250,000 clones are present, about 85% being singletons, with the ten largest covering roughly 4%. The CDR3 runs to 16 residues. From germline, CDR1 is SGDLS and CDR2 YYNGEE. Trimming took 1 base from V and 10 from J, leaving 21 bases between them. The receptor was isolated from a young man with active or convalescent COVID-19. The material sequenced was peripheral blood. The gene calls are TRBV9 and TRBJ2-1, with D maybe TRBD1 (5 bases). For the CDR3, the DNA is TGTGCCAGCAGCGTATTGGGCAGGGTGGACGTTGAGGAGCAGTTCTTC. Translating gives CASSVLGRVDVEEQFF.